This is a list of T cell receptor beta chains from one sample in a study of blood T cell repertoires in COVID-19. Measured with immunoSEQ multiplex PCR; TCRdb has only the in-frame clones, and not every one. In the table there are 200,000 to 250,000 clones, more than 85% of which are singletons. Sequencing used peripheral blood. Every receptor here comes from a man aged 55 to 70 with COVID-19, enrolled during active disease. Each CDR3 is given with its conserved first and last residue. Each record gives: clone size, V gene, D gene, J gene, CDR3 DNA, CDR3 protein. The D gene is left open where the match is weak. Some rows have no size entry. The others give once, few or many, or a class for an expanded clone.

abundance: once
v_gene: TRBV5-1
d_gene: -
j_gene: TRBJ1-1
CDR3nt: TGCGCCAGCCGGGAGGAGGGGAACACTGAAGCTTTCTTT
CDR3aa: CASREEGNTEAFF

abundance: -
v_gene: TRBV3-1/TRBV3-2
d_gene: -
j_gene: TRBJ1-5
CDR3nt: TGTGCCAGCAGCCAGAGGGGGGGAACACAGCCCCAGCATTTT
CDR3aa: CASSQRGGTQPQHF

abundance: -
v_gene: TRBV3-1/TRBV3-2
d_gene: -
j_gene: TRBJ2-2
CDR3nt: TGTGCCAGCAGCCAACTACAGAGGAACACCGGGGAGCTGTTTTTT
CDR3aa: CASSQLQRNTGELFF

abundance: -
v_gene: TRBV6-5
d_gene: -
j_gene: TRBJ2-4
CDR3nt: TGTGCCAGCAGCCGCGACAGGACCAAAAACATTCAGTACTTC
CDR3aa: CASSRDRTKNIQYF

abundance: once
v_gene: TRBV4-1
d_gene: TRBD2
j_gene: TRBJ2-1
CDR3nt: TGCGCCAGCAGCCAAGACGGGCGGGGGAGCTCCTACAATGAGCAGTTCTTC
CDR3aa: CASSQDGRGSSYNEQFF

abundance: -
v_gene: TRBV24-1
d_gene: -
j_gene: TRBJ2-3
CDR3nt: TGTGCCACCAGTGCCCTGACCGGGACAACCGCAGATACGCAGTATTTT
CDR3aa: CATSALTGTTADTQYF

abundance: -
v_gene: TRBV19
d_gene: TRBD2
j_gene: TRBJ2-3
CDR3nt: TGTGCCAGTAGTAGGAAGCGGGAGGGCACAGATACGCAGTATTTT
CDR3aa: CASSRKREGTDTQYF

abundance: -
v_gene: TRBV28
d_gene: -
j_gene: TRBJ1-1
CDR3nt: TGTGCCAGCAGTTCCTCCGGAATGGGGCAGCCTGAAGCTTTCTTT
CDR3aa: CASSSSGMGQPEAFF

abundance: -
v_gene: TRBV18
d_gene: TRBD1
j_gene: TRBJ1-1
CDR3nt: TGTGCCAGCTCACTGGGGACAGGGGTAGGTGAAGCTTTCTTT
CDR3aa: CASSLGTGVGEAFF

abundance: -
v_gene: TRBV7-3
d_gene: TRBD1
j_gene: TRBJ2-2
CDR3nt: TGTGCCAGCAGACCTGACAGGGGGCGGAAAACCGGGGAGCTGTTTTTT
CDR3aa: CASRPDRGRKTGELFF

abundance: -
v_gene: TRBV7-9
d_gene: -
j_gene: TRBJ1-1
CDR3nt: TGTGCCAGCAGCTTAGCGGTCTCGAGTACTGAAGCTTTCTTT
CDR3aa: CASSLAVSSTEAFF

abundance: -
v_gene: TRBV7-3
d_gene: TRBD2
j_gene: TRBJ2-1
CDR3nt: TGTGCCAGCAGCTTAAGCGGACTAGCGGGATACTCCTACAATGAGCAGTTCTTC
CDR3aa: CASSLSGLAGYSYNEQFF

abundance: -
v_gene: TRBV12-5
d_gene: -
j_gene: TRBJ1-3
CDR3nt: TGTGCTAGTGGTTTGTTCCAGGTGTCCTTCTCTGGAAACACCATATATTTT
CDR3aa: CASGLFQVSFSGNTIYF

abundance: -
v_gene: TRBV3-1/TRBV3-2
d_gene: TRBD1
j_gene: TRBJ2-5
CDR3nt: TGTGCCAGCAGCCCATACAGGGGTGGAGAGACCCAGTACTTC
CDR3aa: CASSPYRGGETQYF

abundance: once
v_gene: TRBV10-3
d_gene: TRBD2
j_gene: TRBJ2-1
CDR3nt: TGTGCCATCAAAGAAGGTCCGACTAGCGGGAAGAGTGAGCAGTTCTTC
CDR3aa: CAIKEGPTSGKSEQFF

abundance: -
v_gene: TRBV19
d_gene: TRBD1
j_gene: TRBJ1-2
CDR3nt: TGTGCCACCCAGTCAACAAACAGGGGATGGGTTAACTATGGCTACACCTTC
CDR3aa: CATQSTNRGWVNYGYTF

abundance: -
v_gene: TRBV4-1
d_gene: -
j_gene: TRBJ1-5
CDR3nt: TGCGCCAGCAGCCAAATAATCGGGGAGCAGCCCCAGCATTTT
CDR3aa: CASSQIIGEQPQHF

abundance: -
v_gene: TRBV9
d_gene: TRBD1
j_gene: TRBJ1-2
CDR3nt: TGTGCCAGCAGCGTAGCGACAGGGGGTGGCTACACCTTC
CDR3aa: CASSVATGGGYTF

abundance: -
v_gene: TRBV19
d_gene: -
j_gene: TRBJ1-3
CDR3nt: TGTGCCAGTAGTACCCAGGCCCTCCTCTCTGGAAACACCATATATTTT
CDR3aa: CASSTQALLSGNTIYF

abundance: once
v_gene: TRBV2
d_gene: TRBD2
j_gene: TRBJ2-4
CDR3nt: TGTGCCAGCAGGGCCGGACTAGCGAAAGCCAAAAACATTCAGTACTTC
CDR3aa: CASRAGLAKAKNIQYF

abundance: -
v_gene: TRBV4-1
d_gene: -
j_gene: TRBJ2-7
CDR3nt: TGCGCCAGCAGCCAAGTAGCGCTCTTACGAGGGCAGTACTTC
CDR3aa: CASSQVALLRGQYF

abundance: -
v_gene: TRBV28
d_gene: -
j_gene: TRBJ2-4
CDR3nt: TGTGCCAGCAGTTCCCGGTTAGCCAAAAACATTCAGTACTTC
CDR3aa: CASSSRLAKNIQYF

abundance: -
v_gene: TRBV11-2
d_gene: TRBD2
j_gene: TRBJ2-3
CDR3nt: TGTGCCAGCAGGACTTGGACTAGCGGGAGGGCCTCCTCCACAGATACGCAGTATTTT
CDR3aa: CASRTWTSGRASSTDTQYF

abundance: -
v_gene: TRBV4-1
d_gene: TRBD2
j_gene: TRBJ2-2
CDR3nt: TGCGCCAGCAGCCGGGGGGGACTAGCGGGAGACACCGGGGAGCTGTTTTTT
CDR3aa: CASSRGGLAGDTGELFF

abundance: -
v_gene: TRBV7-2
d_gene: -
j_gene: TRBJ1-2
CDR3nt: TGTGCCAGCAGCTCCCCTTTGGGAGGGGACAACTATGGCTACACCTTC
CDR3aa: CASSSPLGGDNYGYTF

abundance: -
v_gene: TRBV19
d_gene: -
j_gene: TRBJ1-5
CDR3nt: TGTGCCAGTAGTACCCCGGGGGGCGGCAATCAGCCCCAGCATTTT
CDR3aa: CASSTPGGGNQPQHF

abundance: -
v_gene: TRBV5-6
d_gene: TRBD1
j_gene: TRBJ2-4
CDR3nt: TGTGCCAGCAGCTCGGACAGGACTCTAGCCAAAAACATTCAGTACTTC
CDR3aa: CASSSDRTLAKNIQYF

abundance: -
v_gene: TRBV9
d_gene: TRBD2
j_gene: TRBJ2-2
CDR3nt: TGTGCCAGCAGCGGACTAGCGAGCACCGGGGAGCTGTTTTTT
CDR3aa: CASSGLASTGELFF

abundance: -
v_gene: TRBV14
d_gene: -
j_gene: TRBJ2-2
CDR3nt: TGTGCCAGCAGCACCGGACAAGTAGTAAACACCGGGGAGCTGTTTTTT
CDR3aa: CASSTGQVVNTGELFF

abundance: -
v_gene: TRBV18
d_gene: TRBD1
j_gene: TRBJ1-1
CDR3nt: TGTGCCAGCTCACCAGCCGACAGGGGAGGCACTGAAGCTTTCTTT
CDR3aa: CASSPADRGGTEAFF

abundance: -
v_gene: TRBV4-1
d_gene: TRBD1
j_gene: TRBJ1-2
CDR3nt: TGCGCCAGCAGCCAAGAACGGCCCGGACAGGGACTTAACTATGGCTACACCTTC
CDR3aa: CASSQERPGQGLNYGYTF